The 4 T cell receptor beta chains below all came from one sample that was sequenced in a study of T cell responses to AZD1222 COVID-19 vaccine. Measured with immunoSEQ multiplex PCR; TCRdb has only the in-frame clones, and not every one. The sample lists some 84,000 clones, around 85% occurring once. The material was peripheral blood, obtained 28 days after the second AZD1222 dose. The receptors shown here come from an adult who received the AZD1222 COVID-19 vaccine.

The V and J genes are TRBV28 and TRBJ1-3; no clear D. The germline V and J ends were trimmed by 3 bases and 5 bases, with 8 bases remaining between them. The CDR3 is 13 amino acids. Looked up from germline, CDR1 is MDHEN and CDR2 is SYDVKM. CDR3 sequence reads: CASSFGGRNTIYF. CDR3 DNA: TGTGCCAGCAGTTTTGGTGGGAGAAACACCATATATTTT. Full variable domain (outside the CDR3, taken from reference TRBV28 and TRBJ1-3): DVKVTQSSRYLVKRTGEKVFLECVQDMDHENMFWYRQDPGLGLRLIYFSYDVKMKEKGDIPEGYSVSREKKERFSLILESASTNQTSMYLCASSFGGRNTIYFGEGSWLTVV.

The rearrangement links TRBV7-3 to TRBJ2-3; possibly TRBD2 for D (6 bases). Germline V lookup: CDR1 SGHTA, CDR2 FQGTGA. The V and J ends lost 0 bases and 0 bases respectively, with 10 bases between them. The CDR3 covers 16 residues. Here the CDR3 reads CASSLTGGTSTDTQYF. CDR3 bases: TGTGCCAGCAGCTTAACGGGGGGAACCAGCACAGATACGCAGTATTTT.

This clone has only a few counts. This chain uses TRBV18 with TRBJ2-5; D call uncertain. CDR1 KGHSH and CDR2 LQKENI come from the germline V gene. CDR3 length equals 12 residues. V was clipped by 2 bases and J by 4 bases, with 5 bases between them. DNA for the CDR3: TGTGCCAGCTCACCAAGGCGAGAGACCCAGTACTTC. Protein sequence: CASSPRRETQYF.

The chain combines TRBV10-2 with TRBJ2-1; 14 bases map to TRBD2. This CDR3 has 15 amino acids. Germline V gives CDR1 WSHSY, CDR2 SAAADI. Trimming took 5 bases from V and 5 from J; bases not matched to a gene: 2. This chain's CDR3 is CASSRTSGGHNEQFF. CDR3 nucleotide sequence: TGCGCCAGCAGTAGGACTAGCGGGGGGCACAATGAGCAGTTCTTC.